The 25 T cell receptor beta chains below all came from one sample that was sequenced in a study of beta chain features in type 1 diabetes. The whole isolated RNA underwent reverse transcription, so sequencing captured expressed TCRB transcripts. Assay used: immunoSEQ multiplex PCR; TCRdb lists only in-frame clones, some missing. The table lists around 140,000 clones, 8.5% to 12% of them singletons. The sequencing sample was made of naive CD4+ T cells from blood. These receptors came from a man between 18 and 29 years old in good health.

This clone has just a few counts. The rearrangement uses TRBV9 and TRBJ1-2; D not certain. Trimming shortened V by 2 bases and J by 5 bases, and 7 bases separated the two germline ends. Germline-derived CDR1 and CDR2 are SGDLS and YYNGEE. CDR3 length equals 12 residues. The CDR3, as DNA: TGTGCCAGCAGCGTTTCTAGTTATGGCTACACCTTC. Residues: CASSVSSYGYTF.

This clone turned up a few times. The CDR3 loop is CASSLGHRSGNTIYF. The CDR3 DNA reads TGTGCCAGCAGCTTAGGACACCGCTCTGGAAACACCATATATTTT. The genes are TRBV7-2 and TRBJ1-3, with unresolved D. The CDR3 has 15 amino acids. The ends were cut back, 1 base at V and 0 bases at J, with 7 bases in the middle. Germline CDR1 and CDR2: SGHTA and FQGNSA.

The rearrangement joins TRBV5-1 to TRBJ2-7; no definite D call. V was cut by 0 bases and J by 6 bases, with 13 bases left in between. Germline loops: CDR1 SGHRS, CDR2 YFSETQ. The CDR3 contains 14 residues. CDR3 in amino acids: CASSLDGGGGEQYF. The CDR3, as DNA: TGCGCCAGCAGCTTGGATGGCGGCGGCGGCGAGCAGTACTTC.

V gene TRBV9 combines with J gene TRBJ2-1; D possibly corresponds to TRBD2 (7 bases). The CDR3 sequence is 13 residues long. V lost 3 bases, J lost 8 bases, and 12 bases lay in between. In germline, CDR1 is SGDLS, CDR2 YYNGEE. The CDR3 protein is CASSGRGGDEQFF. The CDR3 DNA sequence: TGTGCCAGCAGCGGTAGGGGGGGGGATGAGCAGTTCTTC. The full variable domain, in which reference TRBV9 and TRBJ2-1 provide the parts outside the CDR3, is DSGVTQTPKHLITATGQRVTLRCSPRSGDLSVYWYQQSLDQGLQFLIQYYNGEERAKGNILERFSAQQFPDLHSELNLSSLELGDSALYFCASSGRGGDEQFFGPGTRLTVL.

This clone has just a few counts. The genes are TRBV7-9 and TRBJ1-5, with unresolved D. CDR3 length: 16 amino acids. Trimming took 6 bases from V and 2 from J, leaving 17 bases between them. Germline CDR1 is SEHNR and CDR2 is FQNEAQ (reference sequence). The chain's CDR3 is CASRSSGPGGNQPQHF. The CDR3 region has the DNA TGTGCCAGCAGGTCGTCAGGTCCCGGGGGCAATCAGCCCCAGCATTTT.

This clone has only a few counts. The CDR3 region is CASRSGTTTNEKLFF. CDR3 in DNA: TGCGCCAGCAGGTCAGGGACAACAACTAATGAAAAACTGTTTTTT. The chain couples TRBV5-1 to TRBJ1-4; a weak D match, TRBD1 (6 bases). Germline V gene sequence: CDR1 SGHRS, CDR2 YFSETQ. Deletions cut 5 bases from V and 0 bases from J, with 11 bases between. This CDR3 is 15 amino acids long. Variable domain in full (rest from reference TRBV5-1 and TRBJ1-4): KAGVTQTPRYLIKTRGQQVTLSCSPISGHRSVSWYQQTPGQGLQFLFEYFSETQRNKGNFPGRFSGRQFSNSRSEMNVSTLELGDSALYLCASRSGTTTNEKLFFGSGTQLSVL.

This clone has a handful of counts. This CDR3 is CASSRLKGTQNSPLHF. The CDR3 DNA is TGCGCCAGCAGCCGCTTAAAAGGGACTCAAAATTCACCCCTCCACTTT. This chain links TRBV4-3 with TRBJ1-6, with D possibly matching TRBD1 (5 bases). This CDR3 region has 16 residues. Germline lookup yields CDR1 LGHNA and CDR2 YSLEER. V was trimmed by 4 bases and J by 7 bases, leaving 17 bases between them.

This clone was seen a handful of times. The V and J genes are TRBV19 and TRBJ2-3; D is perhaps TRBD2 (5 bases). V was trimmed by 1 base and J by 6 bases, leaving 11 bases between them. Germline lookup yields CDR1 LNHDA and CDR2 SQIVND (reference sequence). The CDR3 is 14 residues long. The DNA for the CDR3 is TGTGCCAGTAGTATAGCCATTGGACTGGATACGCAGTATTTT. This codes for CASSIAIGLDTQYF.

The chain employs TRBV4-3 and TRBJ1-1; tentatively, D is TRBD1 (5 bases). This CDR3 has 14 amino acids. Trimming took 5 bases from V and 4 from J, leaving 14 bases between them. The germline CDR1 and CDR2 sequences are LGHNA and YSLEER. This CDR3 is CASSVLGEATEAFF. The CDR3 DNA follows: TGCGCCAGCAGCGTGCTAGGGGAGGCCACTGAAGCTTTCTTT.

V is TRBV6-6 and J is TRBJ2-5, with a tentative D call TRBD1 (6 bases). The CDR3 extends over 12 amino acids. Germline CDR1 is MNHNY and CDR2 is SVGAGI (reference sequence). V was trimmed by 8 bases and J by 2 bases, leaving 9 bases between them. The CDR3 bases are TGTGCCAGCGGGGGCTTACAAGAGACCCAGTACTTC. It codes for CASGGLQETQYF.

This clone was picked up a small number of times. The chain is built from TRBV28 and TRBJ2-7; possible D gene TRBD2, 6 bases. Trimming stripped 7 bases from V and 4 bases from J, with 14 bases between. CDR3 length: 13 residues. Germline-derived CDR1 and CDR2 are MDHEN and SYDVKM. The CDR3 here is CASIGGGFYEQYF. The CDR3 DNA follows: TGTGCCAGCATTGGGGGAGGTTTTTACGAGCAGTACTTC. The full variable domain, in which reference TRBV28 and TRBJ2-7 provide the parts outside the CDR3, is DVKVTQSSRYLVKRTGEKVFLECVQDMDHENMFWYRQDPGLGLRLIYFSYDVKMKEKGDIPEGYSVSREKKERFSLILESASTNQTSMYLCASIGGGFYEQYFGPGTRLTVT.

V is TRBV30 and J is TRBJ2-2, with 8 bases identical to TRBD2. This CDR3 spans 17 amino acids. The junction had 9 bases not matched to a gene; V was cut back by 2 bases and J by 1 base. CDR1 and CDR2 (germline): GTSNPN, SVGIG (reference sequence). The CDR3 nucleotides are TGTGCCTGGAGTAAGTTGTGGCTAGCGGGGAACACCGGGGAGCTGTTTTTT. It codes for CAWSKLWLAGNTGELFF.

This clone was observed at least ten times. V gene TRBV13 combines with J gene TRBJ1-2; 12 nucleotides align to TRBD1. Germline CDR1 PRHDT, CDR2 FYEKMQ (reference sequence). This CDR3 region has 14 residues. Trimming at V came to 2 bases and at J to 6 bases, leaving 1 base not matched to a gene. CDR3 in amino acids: CASSLRDRGHGYTF. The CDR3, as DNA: TGTGCCAGCAGCTTAAGGGACAGGGGGCATGGCTACACCTTC.

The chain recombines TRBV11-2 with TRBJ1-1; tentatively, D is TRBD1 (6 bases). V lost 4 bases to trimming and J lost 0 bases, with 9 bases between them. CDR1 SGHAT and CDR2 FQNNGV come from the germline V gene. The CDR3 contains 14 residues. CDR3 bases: TGTGCCAGCAGCTGGGGGCCAATGAACACTGAAGCTTTCTTT. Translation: CASSWGPMNTEAFF.

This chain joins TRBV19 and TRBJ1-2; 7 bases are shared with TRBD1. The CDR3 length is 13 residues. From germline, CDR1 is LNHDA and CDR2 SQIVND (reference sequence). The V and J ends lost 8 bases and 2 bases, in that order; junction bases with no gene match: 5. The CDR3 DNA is TGTGCCAGTGCACGGGACAGCAACTATGGCTACACCTTC. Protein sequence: CASARDSNYGYTF.

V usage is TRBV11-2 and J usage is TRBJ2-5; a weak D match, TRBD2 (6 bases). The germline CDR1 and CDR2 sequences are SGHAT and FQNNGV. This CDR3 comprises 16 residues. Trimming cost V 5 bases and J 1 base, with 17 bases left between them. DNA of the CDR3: TGTGCCAGCAGCCCCCGGCTAGCGAGTATCCAAGAGACCCAGTACTTC. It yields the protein CASSPRLASIQETQYF. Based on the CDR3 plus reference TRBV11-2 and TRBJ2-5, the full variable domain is EAGVAQSPRYKIIEKRQSVAFWCNPISGHATLYWYQQILGQGPKLLIQFQNNGVVDDSQLPKDRFSAERLKGVDSTLKIQPAKLEDSAVYLCASSPRLASIQETQYFGPGTRLLVL.

The CDR3 DNA reads TGTGCCAGCAGCTTAGCAAGCGGGGGGGCAGGGAATGAGCAGTTCTTC. Residues: CASSLASGGAGNEQFF. The chain links TRBV7-2 to TRBJ2-1, with 10 bases identical to TRBD2. Per germline, CDR1 SGHTA and CDR2 FQGNSA. CDR3 size: 16 residues. The V and J ends lost 0 bases and 7 bases, in that order; junction bases with no gene match: 6.

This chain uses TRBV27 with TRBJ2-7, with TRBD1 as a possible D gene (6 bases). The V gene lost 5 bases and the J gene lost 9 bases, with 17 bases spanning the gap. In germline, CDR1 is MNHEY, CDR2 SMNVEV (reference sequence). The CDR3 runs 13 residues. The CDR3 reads CASSPHSGVVQYF. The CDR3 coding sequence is TGTGCCAGCAGTCCCCATTCAGGGGTTGTGCAGTACTTC.

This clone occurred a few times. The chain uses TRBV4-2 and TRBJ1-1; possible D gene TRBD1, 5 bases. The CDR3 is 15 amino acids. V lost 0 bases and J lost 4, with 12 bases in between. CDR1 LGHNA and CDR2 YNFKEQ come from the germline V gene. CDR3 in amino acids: CASSQDPGGGTEAFF. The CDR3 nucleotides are TGTGCCAGCAGCCAAGACCCCGGGGGTGGCACTGAAGCTTTCTTT.

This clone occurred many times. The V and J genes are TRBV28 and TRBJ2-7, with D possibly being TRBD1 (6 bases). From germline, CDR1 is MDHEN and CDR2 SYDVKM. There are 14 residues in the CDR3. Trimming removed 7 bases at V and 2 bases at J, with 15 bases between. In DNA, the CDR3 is TGTGCCAGCACACCCGGAACAGGGACCTACGAGCAGTACTTC. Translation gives CASTPGTGTYEQYF.

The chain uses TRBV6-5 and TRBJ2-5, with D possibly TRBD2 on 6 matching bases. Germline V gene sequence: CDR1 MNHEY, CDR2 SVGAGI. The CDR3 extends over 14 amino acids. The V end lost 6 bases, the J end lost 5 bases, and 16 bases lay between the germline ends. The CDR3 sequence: CASRSGHGGETQYF. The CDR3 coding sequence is TGTGCCAGCAGGAGTGGACACGGAGGGGAGACCCAGTACTTC.

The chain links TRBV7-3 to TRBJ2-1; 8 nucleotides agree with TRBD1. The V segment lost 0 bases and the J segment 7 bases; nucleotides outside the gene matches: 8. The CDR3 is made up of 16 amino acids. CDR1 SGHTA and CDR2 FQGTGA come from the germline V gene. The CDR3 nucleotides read TGTGCCAGCAGCTTAACACGGCAGGGGGCTAAGAATGAGCAGTTCTTC. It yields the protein CASSLTRQGAKNEQFF.

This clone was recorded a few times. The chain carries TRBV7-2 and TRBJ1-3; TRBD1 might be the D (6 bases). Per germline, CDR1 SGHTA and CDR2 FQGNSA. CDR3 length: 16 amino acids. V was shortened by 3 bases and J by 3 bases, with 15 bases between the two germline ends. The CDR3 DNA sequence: TGTGCCAGCAGCTTTGGGTCGACAGGTTTTGGAAACACCATATATTTT. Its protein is CASSFGSTGFGNTIYF.

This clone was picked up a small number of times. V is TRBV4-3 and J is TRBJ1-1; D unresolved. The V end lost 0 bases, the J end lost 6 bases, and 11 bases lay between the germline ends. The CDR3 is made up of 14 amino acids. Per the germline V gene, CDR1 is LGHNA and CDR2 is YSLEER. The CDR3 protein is CASSQDRERAEAFF. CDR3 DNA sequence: TGCGCCAGCAGCCAAGATCGAGAGAGGGCTGAAGCTTTCTTT.

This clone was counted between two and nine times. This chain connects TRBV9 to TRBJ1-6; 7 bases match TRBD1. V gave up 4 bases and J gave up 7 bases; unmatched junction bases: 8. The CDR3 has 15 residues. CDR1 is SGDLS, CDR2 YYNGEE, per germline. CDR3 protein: CASSPHGTANSPLHF. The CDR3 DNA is TGTGCCAGCAGCCCACACGGGACAGCCAATTCACCCCTCCACTTT.